The clone carrying this TCR beta chain has ten or more counts. This specimen comes from a study of T cells after yellow fever vaccination. As for the study in general: Preparing low-cell-number fractions relied on SMART-Seq v4 Ultra Low Input.

Between the trimmed V and J ends, which lost 3 bases and 4 bases, there was a span of 18 bases. The CDR3 extends over 17 amino acids. Germline V lookup: CDR1 MGHRA, CDR2 YSYEKL. TCRdb re-derived calls from the 5' RACE reads in MiXCR, one entry per CDR3 protein. This table holds about 260,000 distinct CDR3 sequences, roughly 4.8% found once. This clonotype was sampled from a man between 18 and 29 years old who received the YFV17D yellow fever vaccine. Sequences were derived from CD4+ T cells sorted from PBMCs, sampled on the day of the yellow fever booster vaccination. The chain couples TRBV4-1 to TRBJ2-2; D call uncertain. The DNA of the CDR3 is TGCGCCAGCAGCCAGGCCGACATGGGGTTCCGCACCGGGGAGCTGTTTTTT. Translated: CASSQADMGFRTGELFF.